This TCR beta chain originates from a study of T-cell memory formation after mild COVID-19. V was pared by 6 bases and J by 1 base, with 15 bases between. Germline V gives CDR1 SQVTM, CDR2 ANQGSEA. There are 14 residues in the CDR3. MiXCR, run by TCRdb on the 5' RACE reads, gives a single entry per CDR3 protein. The data contain approximately 560,000 distinct CDR3 sequences, about 18% of them singletons. This TCR was sampled from an adult woman who had mild COVID-19 (a few samples of this study predate the infection). Cell type and time point are not known. The chain employs TRBV29-1 and TRBJ1-1; weak D call: TRBD1 (5 bases). The source material was PBMCs or a T cell subset sorted from them (not recorded which). CDR3 loop: CSVRAGNANTEAFF. The CDR3 nucleotides are TGCAGCGTACGGGCAGGGAATGCGAACACTGAAGCTTTCTTT.